This TCR beta chain was captured in a study of early T cells in non-severe SARS-CoV-2 infection. Trimming cost V 5 bases and J 4 bases, with 11 bases left between them. The length of the CDR3 is 13 residues. CDR1 MNHNS and CDR2 SASEGT come from the germline V gene. Molecules of cDNA were individually given unique molecular identifiers that were attached to them. TCRdb reanalysed the 5' RACE reads using MiXCR and keeps one entry per CDR3 protein. The table has 70,000 to 85,000 distinct CDR3 sequences, approximately 13% seen once. Sample: whole blood. The J gene is TRBJ1-1, the V gene TRBV6-1; possible D gene TRBD1, 6 bases. The clonotype comes from an adult who was a healthcare worker with PCR-confirmed SARS-CoV-2 infection or an uninfected control (not recorded which). CDR3 DNA: TGTGCCAGCAGTTCACAGGGTTCCACTGAAGCTTTCTTT. This sequence encodes CASSSQGSTEAFF.